This T cell receptor (beta chain) is from a study of control samples from healthy donors and cancer patients. The CDR3 extends over 13 amino acids. Between the trimmed V and J ends, which lost 5 bases and 6 bases, there was a span of 14 bases. Germline V gene data show CDR1 as SEHNR and CDR2 as FQNEAQ (reference sequence). Measured with immunoSEQ multiplex PCR; TCRdb has only the in-frame clones, and not every one. The sample has about 86,000 clones, approximately 93% seen once. V usage is TRBV7-9 and J usage is TRBJ2-7, with D perhaps matching TRBD1 (6 bases). Sequencing was done on a sample of blood. This TCR derives from a woman between 25 and 40 years old in good health. CDR3 sequence (DNA): TGTGCCAGCAGCGAATCCCGGGACACCGAGCAGTACTTC. Its protein is CASSESRDTEQYF.